This TCR beta chain appears in the sequencing data of a study of a mutant IDH1 vaccine in newly diagnosed glioma. The germline CDR1 and CDR2 sequences are LGHNA and YNFKEQ. Trimming cost V 1 base and J 0 bases, with 6 bases left between them. This CDR3 spans 15 amino acids. Here immunoSEQ multiplex PCR was the method, and the copy in TCRdb shows in-frame clones only, minus some. The sample records fewer than 45,000 clones, 70% to 85% being singletons. Time point denoted: week 47, end of study. Vaccinated patients received 300 ug of mutant IDH1 20-mer peptide per dose, with topical imiquimod. This clone was seen only a few times. What it recognizes is unknown.

V and J are TRBV4-2 and TRBJ1-4; no clear D gene. This TCR was recovered from a man younger than 35 with glioma. Some clones in this sample may be carry-over from other donors' samples. The sample here was PBMCs, taken from a glioma patient whose treatment included an IDH1 peptide vaccine. DNA for the CDR3: TGTGCCAGCAGCCAAGTCACTACAACTAATGAAAAACTGTTTTTT. It is translated as CASSQVTTTNEKLFF.